This T cell receptor beta chain was sequenced for a study of T cell responses to AZD1222 COVID-19 vaccine. Sequencing used immunoSEQ multiplex PCR; TCRdb keeps in-frame clones, though not all of them. The sample consists of some 150,000 clones, over 80% of them appearing once. Overall study findings and caveats: Every sample of the repertoires postdated the peak T cell response. Baseline antibody screening turned up just six or seven seropositive AZD1222 recipients. In the spike-specific TCR repertoire, nearly half reportedly target unmutated variant regions.

Comments on this clone: Its antigen is not known.

The CDR3 totals 14 residues. The ends were cut back, 0 bases at V and 3 bases at J, with 7 bases in the middle. Germline V lookup: CDR1 SGHRS, CDR2 YFSETQ. The sequencing here drew on peripheral blood, taken 28 days after the second dose of the MenACWY control vaccine. The clonotype was recovered from an adult who received the MenACWY meningococcal vaccine as a control. This chain uses TRBV5-1 with TRBJ1-5; D might be TRBD1 (6 bases). CDR3 region: CASSLAGDNQPQHF. The CDR3 DNA is TGCGCCAGCAGCTTGGCAGGGGACAATCAGCCCCAGCATTTT.